This T cell receptor beta chain derives from a study of blood T cell repertoires in COVID-19. Study background: COVID-19 samples collected from the United States, Italy and Spain covered acute and convalescent phases. Sample material is recorded as cDNA or gDNA derived from T cells, B-cell-depleted T cells, or PBMCs.

The CDR3 extends over 13 amino acids. Germline CDR1 is SGHNT and CDR2 is YENEEA. Trimming cost V 5 bases and J 5 bases; bases outside gene matches: 1. Original processing notes: Cell counts per sample came from amplifying reference gene primers. Sequencing used immunoSEQ multiplex PCR; TCRdb keeps in-frame clones, though not all of them. Clone size and V and J calls were adopted from that table, with D and trimming inferred from the DNA. The sample contains 250,000 or so clones, roughly 91% of which appear only once. Patients from Seattle were sampled longitudinally, starting during active infection. The chain has TRBV11-3 and TRBJ2-5, with 11 bases matching TRBD2. The origin of this receptor is a man aged 30 to 45 with COVID-19, enrolled during active disease. The sequenced sample was peripheral blood. CDR3 amino acids: CASSRTSGETQYF. In nucleotides, the CDR3 is TGTGCCAGCAGCAGGACTAGCGGGGAGACCCAGTACTTC.